This paragraph reports one TCR beta chain. Antigen: not known. The method was immunoSEQ multiplex PCR; TCRdb's version includes in-frame clones alone and lacks a portion of them. This sample has around 61,000 clones; about 90% occur once, and the top ten carry about 3.5%. This sample is drawn from a study of pediatric ulcerative colitis. Notes on the study in general: Compared with controls, ulcerative colitis showed greater blood-rectum clone sharing. This repertoire reflects total lymphocytes rather than subpopulations like regulatory T cells.

V gave up 2 bases and J gave up 0 bases, with 8 bases separating them. The length of the CDR3 is 14 residues. Germline CDR1 reads MNHNS; CDR2 reads SASEGT. Sequencing used blood. The source is a boy between 10 and 17 years old with severe ulcerative colitis. The rearrangement uses TRBV6-1 and TRBJ2-7, with no clear D. The CDR3 loop reads CASSERFSSYEQYF. The CDR3 DNA reads TGTGCCAGCAGTGAAAGGTTCAGCTCCTACGAGCAGTACTTC.